This entry concerns a single T cell receptor (beta chain). The data belong to a study of somatic mutations in cytotoxic T cells in rheumatoid arthritis. V gave up 4 bases and J gave up 5 bases; unmatched junction bases: 4. This CDR3 region has 14 residues. CDR1 is SQVTM, CDR2 ANQGSEA, per germline. Libraries were prepared by immunoSEQ multiplex PCR; TCRdb keeps only in-frame clonotypes and omits some of them. The data contain about 14,000 clones, under 85% of them singletons. The sequence was obtained from an adult with rheumatoid arthritis. The gene calls are TRBV29-1 and TRBJ2-5, with 13 bases fitting TRBD2. The sample comprised CD8+ T cells sorted from blood. The CDR3 protein is CSVATSGGSETQYF. Here the CDR3 DNA reads TGCAGCGTTGCGACTAGCGGGGGGTCGGAGACCCAGTACTTC.